The 18 T cell receptor beta chains listed next were all sequenced from one sample in a study of breast tumors, draining lymph nodes, adjacent tissues. Axillary draining lymph nodes of breast cancer patients supplied the node samples. TCRdb reprocessed the multiplex PCR reads via MiXCR and lists one record per CDR3 protein. The repertoire holds about 130,000 distinct CDR3 sequences, with 15% to 20% as singletons. Input material: axillary lymph node tissue. These receptors originate from a female donor with breast cancer. Some clones in this sample may be carry-over from other donors' samples.

This clonotype was recorded at least ten times. The chain joins TRBV6-5 to TRBJ1-6; D gene uncertain. With 5 bases removed from V and 4 bases from J, the gap between germline ends came to 12 bases. From germline, CDR1 is MNHEY and CDR2 SVGAGI. The CDR3 spans 15 residues. CDR3 loop: CASSTQGRYNSPLHF. CDR3 DNA sequence: TGTGCCAGCAGTACTCAAGGGCGGTATAATTCACCCCTCCACTTT.

In the case of this clonotype: This is likely a read error, given that the CDR3 carries no conserved phenylalanine or tryptophan at its end. The rearrangement uses TRBV20-1 and TRBJ2-2, with 10 positions matching TRBD2. There are 15 residues in the CDR3. Trimming at V came to 3 bases and at J to 7 bases, leaving 8 bases not matched to a gene. Germline V gives CDR1 DFQATT, CDR2 SNEGSKA (reference sequence). The CDR3, as DNA: TGCAGTGCTAGGGCAGCGGGAGGGCCTGGCGGGGAGCTGTTTTCT. Translated: CSARAAGGPGGELFS.

Points on this clonotype: A much larger clone lies a single base off, so this may be a read error. The chain recombines TRBV2 with TRBJ1-2, with D uncertain. Germline V gene sequence: CDR1 SNHLY, CDR2 FYNNEI. V was pared by 2 bases and J by 2 bases, with 9 bases between. The CDR3 covers 14 residues. CDR3 in DNA: TGTGCCAGCAGTGAACTGGGTGAAAACTATGGCTACACCTTC. This sequence encodes CASSELGENYGYTF.

Remarks on this clonotype: This may be a read error, as it is one base from a much larger clone. V and J are TRBV19 and TRBJ1-3, with TRBD1 identical over 8 bases. This CDR3 region has 14 residues. Germline CDR1 and CDR2: LNHDA and SQIVND (reference sequence). V lost 6 bases, J lost 2 bases, and 3 bases stayed unmatched. CDR3 coding DNA: TGTGCCAGTAGGGACAGGGACCCTGGAAACACCATATATTTT. This gives the protein CASRDRDPGNTIYF.

Regarding this clonotype: Mismatch with germline at one junction end may stem from a read error. V is TRBV6-1 and J is TRBJ1-5; D not certain. The CDR3 length is 15 residues. Germline V gene lookup returns CDR1 MNHNS and CDR2 SASEGT. CDR3 nucleotides: TGTGCCCGCAGGTCGAATTCAGTGGTAGGTCAGCCCCAGCATTTT. Translation: CARRSNSVVGQPQHF.

This clonotype showed up just a few times. A read error may be the cause here, since a much bigger clone is one base away. The V and J genes are TRBV4-1 and TRBJ1-2; D may be TRBD1 (5 bases). CDR1 and CDR2 (germline): MGHRA, YSYEKL. CDR3 size: 15 residues. In nucleotides, the CDR3 is TGCGCCAGCAGCCAGGCGGGACGGTATAACTATGGCTACGCCTTC. Protein product: CASSQAGRYNYGYAF.

This clonotype has a count of ten or more. V usage is TRBV12-3 or TRBV12-4 and J usage is TRBJ2-1; a weak D match, TRBD2 (5 bases). Trimming stripped 3 bases from V and 5 bases from J, with 8 bases between. CDR3 length: 13 residues. CDR3 in DNA: TGTGCCAGCAGTTTGAGGGCCGACAATGAGCAGTTCTTC. Protein sequence: CASSLRADNEQFF.

This clonotype was counted at least ten times. J is TRBJ1-2 and V is TRBV5-1; 7 bases line up with TRBD1. Germline CDR1 SGHRS, CDR2 YFSETQ. Losses at the gene ends were 0 bases for V and 2 bases for J; bases not matched to a gene: 10. This CDR3 is built from 17 residues. CDR3 coding DNA: TGCGCCAGCAGCTTGGACCCGGGACAGATATGGAACTATGGCTACACCTTC. Its translation is CASSLDPGQIWNYGYTF.

This clonotype was counted a single time. Since a much larger clone is just one base distant, this may be a read error. The rearrangement uses TRBV6-1 and TRBJ1-5; D is perhaps TRBD1 (6 bases). Trimming stripped 7 bases from V and 1 base from J, with 14 bases between. The CDR3 runs 15 residues. Germline V gene data show CDR1 as MNHNS and CDR2 as SASEGT. The CDR3 reads CASKPVQGSNQPQHF. CDR3 coding DNA: TGTGCCAGCAAACCAGTACAGGGAAGCAATCAGCCCCAGCATTTT.

This clonotype was seen ten or more times. The chain joins TRBV7-9 to TRBJ2-1; the match to TRBD1 covers 7 bases. CDR1 is SEHNR and CDR2 is FQNEAQ in the germline V gene (reference sequence). The junction had 3 bases not matched to a gene; V was cut back by 5 bases and J by 5 bases. The CDR3 contains 13 residues. The CDR3 loop reads CASSLGQHNEQFF. The DNA for the CDR3 is TGTGCCAGCAGCCTGGGACAGCACAATGAGCAGTTCTTC.

Ten or more counts support this clonotype. This chain uses TRBV6-4 with TRBJ1-5; a weak D match, TRBD1 (5 bases). Germline V gene data show CDR1 as MRHNA and CDR2 as SNTAGT. Deletions cut 0 bases from V and 4 bases from J, with 13 bases between. The CDR3 is 16 amino acids. CDR3 sequence (DNA): TGTGCCAGCAGTGACTCAGAGACAGCAGTAAATCAGCCCCAGCATTTT. Translating it yields CASSDSETAVNQPQHF.

This clonotype showed up many times. The chain couples TRBV7-3 to TRBJ2-3; possibly TRBD1 or TRBD2 for D (5 bases each). The CDR3 is 14 amino acids. The germline V and J ends were trimmed by 2 bases and 2 bases, with 8 bases remaining between them. Germline lookup yields CDR1 SGHTA and CDR2 FQGTGA. CDR3 coding DNA: TGTGCCAGCAGCTTAGTTGGGACCACAGATACGCAGTATTTT. Its translation is CASSLVGTTDTQYF. Drawing the rest from reference TRBV7-3 and TRBJ2-3, the complete variable domain is GAGVSQTPSNKVTEKGKYVELRCDPISGHTALYWYRQSLGQGPEFLIYFQGTGAADDSGLPNDRFFAVRPEGSVSTLKIQRTERGDSAVYLCASSLVGTTDTQYFGPGTRLTVL.

With respect to this clonotype: A much more abundant neighbour one base away suggests this may be a read error. This chain joins TRBV5-5 and TRBJ2-1; a weak D match, TRBD2 (6 bases). Between the trimmed V and J ends, which lost 4 bases and 10 bases, there was a span of 18 bases. The CDR3 is made up of 14 amino acids. Germline-derived CDR1 and CDR2 are SGHKS and YYEKEE (reference sequence). The CDR3 sequence is CASSPRRAASEQFF. The CDR3 DNA follows: TGTGCCAGCAGCCCCAGGAGGGCCGCGTCGGAGCAGTTCTTC. Full variable domain (rest looked up from reference TRBV5-5 and TRBJ2-1): DAGVTQSPTHLIKTRGQQVTLRCSPISGHKSVSWYQQVLGQGPQFIFQYYEKEERGRGNFPDRFSARQFPNYSSELNVNALLLGDSALYLCASSPRRAASEQFFGPGTRLTVL.

This clonotype showed up many times. This rearrangement joins TRBV5-5 to TRBJ1-5; a possible D gene is TRBD1 (6 bases). Trimming pared 1 base from V and 1 base from J, leaving 12 bases between. The germline V gene has CDR1 SGHKS and CDR2 YYEKEE (reference sequence). The CDR3 length is 16 residues. The CDR3 bases are TGTGCCAGCAGCTTGCACTACAGGGTCAGCAATCAGCCCCAGCATTTT. The encoded protein is CASSLHYRVSNQPQHF. The full variable domain, in which reference TRBV5-5 and TRBJ1-5 provide the parts outside the CDR3, is DAGVTQSPTHLIKTRGQQVTLRCSPISGHKSVSWYQQVLGQGPQFIFQYYEKEERGRGNFPDRFSARQFPNYSSELNVNALLLGDSALYLCASSLHYRVSNQPQHFGDGTRLSIL.

The sample holds many counts of this clonotype. The chain is built from TRBV6-1 and TRBJ2-3; 7 positions match TRBD1. Germline V gene sequence: CDR1 MNHNS, CDR2 SASEGT. Unmatched junction bases numbered 6, after V lost 5 bases and J lost 1 base. The CDR3 is 15 residues long. CDR3 sequence: CASSSGTVRTDTQYF. CDR3 DNA: TGTGCCAGCAGTTCCGGGACAGTGCGCACAGATACGCAGTATTTT.

A remark on this clonotype: A read error is possible here, since a much larger clone lies one base away. V is TRBV2 and J is TRBJ1-6; D remains ambiguous. Germline V gene data show CDR1 as SNHLY and CDR2 as FYNNEI. The CDR3 covers 13 residues. The CDR3 spells CAGSDLRNSPLHF. DNA of the CDR3: TGTGCCGGCAGTGATTTGCGAAATTCACCCCTCCACTTT.

At least ten counts were recorded for this clonotype. The V call is TRBV7-9, the J call TRBJ1-3; 7 nucleotides line up with TRBD1. The CDR3 consists of 15 residues. With V trimmed by 7 bases and J by 3 bases, 9 bases remained unmatched. Germline V gives CDR1 SEHNR, CDR2 FQNEAQ (reference sequence). The DNA of the CDR3 is TGTGCCAGCATCGTAATTTCAGGGGGTGGAAACACCATATATTTT. It encodes CASIVISGGGNTIYF.

This clonotype was observed at least ten times. V usage is TRBV27 and J usage is TRBJ2-3, with 7 bases lining up with TRBD1. This CDR3 contains 16 residues. V trimming: 5 bases; J trimming: 0 bases; junction bases outside the gene matches: 8. Germline V gene data show CDR1 as MNHEY and CDR2 as SMNVEV (reference sequence). The CDR3 protein is CASSPRQGRSTDTQYF. Here the CDR3 DNA reads TGTGCCAGCAGTCCCCGACAGGGCAGAAGCACAGATACGCAGTATTTT.